This TCR beta chain was sequenced in a study of control samples from healthy donors and cancer patients. TCRdb keeps only in-frame clones here, not all; method: immunoSEQ multiplex PCR. Of 100,000 to 150,000 clones detected, more than 75% appear once; the ten largest clones hold around 2%. The V end was cut by 6 bases, the J end by 1 base, with 9 bases between. This CDR3 spans 13 amino acids. This TCR was sampled from a man younger than 35 in good health. The sample comprised blood. The chain combines TRBV12-3 or TRBV12-4 with TRBJ1-1; D might be TRBD1 (6 bases). The CDR3, as DNA: TGTGCCAGCAGGTACAGGGAGAACACTGAAGCTTTCTTT. This encodes CASRYRENTEAFF.